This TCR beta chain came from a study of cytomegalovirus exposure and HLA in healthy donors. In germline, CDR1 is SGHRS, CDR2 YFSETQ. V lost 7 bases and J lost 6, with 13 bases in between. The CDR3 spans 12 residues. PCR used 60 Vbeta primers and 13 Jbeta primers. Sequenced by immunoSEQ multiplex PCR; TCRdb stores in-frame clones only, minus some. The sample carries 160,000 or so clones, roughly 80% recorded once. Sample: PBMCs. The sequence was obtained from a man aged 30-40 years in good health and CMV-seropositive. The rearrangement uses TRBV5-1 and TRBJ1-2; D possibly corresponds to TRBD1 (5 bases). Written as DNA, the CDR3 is TGCGCCAGCGCTCTAGGGGAACATGGCTACACCTTC. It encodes CASALGEHGYTF.